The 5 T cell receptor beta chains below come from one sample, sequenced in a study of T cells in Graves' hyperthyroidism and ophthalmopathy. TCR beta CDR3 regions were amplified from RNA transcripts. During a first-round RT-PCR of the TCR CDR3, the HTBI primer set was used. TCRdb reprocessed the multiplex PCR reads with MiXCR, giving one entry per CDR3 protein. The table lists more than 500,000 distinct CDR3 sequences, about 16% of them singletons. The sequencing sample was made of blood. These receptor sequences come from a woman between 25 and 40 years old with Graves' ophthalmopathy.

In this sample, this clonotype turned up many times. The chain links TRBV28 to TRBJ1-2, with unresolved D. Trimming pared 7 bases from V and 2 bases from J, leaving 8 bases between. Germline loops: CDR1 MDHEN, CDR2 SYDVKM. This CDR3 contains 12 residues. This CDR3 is CASNTGNYGYTF. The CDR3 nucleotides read TGTGCCAGCAATACGGGGAACTATGGCTACACCTTC.

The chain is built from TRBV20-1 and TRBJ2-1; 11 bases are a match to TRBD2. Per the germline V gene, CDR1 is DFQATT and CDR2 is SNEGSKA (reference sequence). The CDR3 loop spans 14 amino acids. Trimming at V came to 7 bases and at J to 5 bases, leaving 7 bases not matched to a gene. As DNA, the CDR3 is TGCAGTGTCCAACTAGCGGGAGATCACAATGAGCAGTTCTTC. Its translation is CSVQLAGDHNEQFF.

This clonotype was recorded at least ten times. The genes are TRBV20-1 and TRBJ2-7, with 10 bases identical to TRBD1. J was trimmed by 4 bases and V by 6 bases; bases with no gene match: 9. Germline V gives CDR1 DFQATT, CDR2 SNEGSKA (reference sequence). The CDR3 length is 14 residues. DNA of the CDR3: TGCAGTGCAACTAACCGGGACAGGGGATACGAGCAGTACTTC. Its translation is CSATNRDRGYEQYF.

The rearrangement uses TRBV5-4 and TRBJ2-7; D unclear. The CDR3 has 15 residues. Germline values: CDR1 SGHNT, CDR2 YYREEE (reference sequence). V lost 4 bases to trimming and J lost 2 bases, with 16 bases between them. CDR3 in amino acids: CASSILPSAAYEQYF. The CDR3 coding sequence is TGTGCCAGCAGCATTCTCCCTTCGGCGGCCTACGAGCAGTACTTC.

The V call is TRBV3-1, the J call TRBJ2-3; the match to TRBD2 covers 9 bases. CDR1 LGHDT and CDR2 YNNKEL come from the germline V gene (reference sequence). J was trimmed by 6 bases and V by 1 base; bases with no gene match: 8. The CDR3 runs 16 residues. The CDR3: CASSQGGSGSADTQYF. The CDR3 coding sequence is TGTGCCAGCAGCCAAGGGGGTAGCGGGAGCGCCGATACGCAGTATTTT.